This note documents a single T cell receptor (beta chain) sequence. The immunoSEQ assay was v3. Survey-level samples got 2 million or so read pairs; deep-level samples got roughly 4.5-6 million. TCRdb's copy holds only in-frame clones and misses some; the assay was immunoSEQ multiplex PCR. The profile shows approximately 95,000 clones, about three fifths of them singletons. CDR1 SGDLS and CDR2 YYNGEE come from the germline V gene. V was clipped by 0 bases and J by 3 bases, with 17 bases between them. The CDR3 covers 17 residues. As for time point: pre-treatment sample, taken before nivolumab and TIL therapy. Tumor tissue came from excised metastases, mostly pleural nodules or supraclavicular lymph nodes. The sample is drawn from a study of TIL therapy for anti-PD-1-resistant metastatic lung cancer.

The sequences come from tumor tissue, collected at baseline. This clonotype originated in a person aged 30 to 80 with non-small cell lung cancer. This chain connects TRBV9 to TRBJ2-3, with D possibly called TRBD1 or TRBD2 (6 bases each). The DNA for the CDR3 is TGTGCCAGCAGCGTAGCCACTATCGGGGGCGCAACAGATACGCAGTATTTT. Residues: CASSVATIGGATDTQYF.